The 2 T cell receptor beta chains presented below share a single source sample, sequenced in a study of human T cells and chemical hapten exposure. Time point indicated: patch test 1, 2 weeks after DPC sensitization. Treatment indicated: therapeutic diphenylcyclopropenone sensitization with weekly scalp DPC. TCRdb reprocessed the RACE reads via MiXCR and lists one record per CDR3 protein. The data contain 79,000 or so distinct CDR3 sequences, about a tenth of them seen just once; the ten biggest clones take up 1.3% to 1.5%. Sequences were derived from whole blood, sampled in connection with sensitization to the hapten diphenylcyclopropenone (DPC). Receptors were obtained from a woman aged 50 to 60 with alopecia areata. Some clones in this sample may be carry-over from other donors' samples.

This chain uses TRBV6-5 with TRBJ2-1, with 12 bases lining up with TRBD2. V shed 0 bases and J 2 bases; nucleotides not matched to a gene: 8. The CDR3 length is 19 residues. Germline CDR1 MNHEY, CDR2 SVGAGI. Here the CDR3 reads CASSYSTSGSRSAYNEQFF. CDR3 coding DNA: TGTGCCAGCAGTTACTCGACTAGCGGGAGTAGGTCCGCCTACAATGAGCAGTTCTTC.

This clonotype was recorded many times. The chain recombines TRBV29-1 with TRBJ2-6, with TRBD1 as a possible D gene (7 bases). CDR1 is SQVTM, CDR2 ANQGSEA, per germline. Trimming took 7 bases from V and 1 from J, leaving 23 bases between them. The CDR3 has 18 residues. In nucleotides, the CDR3 is TGCAGCGGACCCCGGGACAGAGGACGGGGGTCTGGGGCCAACGTCCTGACTTTC. Translation: CSGPRDRGRGSGANVLTF. Combining the CDR3 with reference TRBV29-1 and TRBJ2-6 gives the whole variable domain SAVISQKPSRDICQRGTSLTIQCQVDSQVTMMFWYRQQPGQSLTLIATANQGSEATYESGFVIDKFPISRPNLTFSTLTVSNMSPEDSSIYLCSGPRDRGRGSGANVLTFGAGSRLTVL.